Here is one T cell receptor beta chain with its context. This clonotype was found a few times. Its antigen is currently not known. Nothing much larger sits one base from this clone, and base qualities are not available. Hyperthyroidism patients were newly diagnosed, were aged 18 to 65 years, and had a disease duration under 2 months. Patients were excluded if they had other autoimmune diseases, uncontrolled infections, pregnancy or lactation. Diagnosis was based on clinical symptoms, serum thyroxine, TRAb, thyroid ultrasound and orbital computed tomography. Total RNA was extracted using Trizol reagent, and RNA quality was checked on an Agilent 2100 Bioanalyzer. Reading the germline V gene gives CDR1 SGDLS and CDR2 YYNGEE. From cysteine to phenylalanine, the CDR3 is 15 amino acids long. Of the read, only the CDR3 DNA is kept; its 45 bases are in frame from base 1. Trimming costs V 2 bases and J 4 bases, and their ends lie 15 bases apart.

For repertoire sequencing, TCR beta CDR3 regions were amplified from RNA transcripts. HTBI primers and the Qiagen OneStep RT-PCR kit were used in a first-round RT-PCR, which was followed by a second-round multiplex PCR, size selection and purification. Sequencing of the libraries was carried out on an Illumina HiSeq2000 in paired-end mode with 100 bp reads. The authors processed their data as follows. SOAPnuke was used for read processing, and reads with adapters, uncalled bases, a mean Phred below 15, or no exact constant-primer or identifier match were discarded. High-quality paired reads were merged with COPE v1.2.5. Each unique nucleotide sequence was defined as a clonotype, and clonotypes were aligned to IMGT TRB V, D and J references with MiTCR v1.1. The analysis was limited to V-J combinations with a frequency above 0.0001, which together covered 99.2% of repertoires. For each V-J combination, a TCR clonal expansion and chaos score was defined as F50 clonal expansion divided by the chaos observed in the TCRdist matrix. Features were reduced by Welch's t-statistics and random forest to around 13 V-J combinations, which fed a naive Bayes classifier. The Morisita-Horn index was used to measure how similar the thyroid and blood repertoires were. TCRdb itself trimmed the public reads at Q25 with fastp, ran MiXCR and retained productive beta chains. Each record represents a unique CDR3 protein, reported with the most common genes and DNA among its rows. TCRdb assigned the V and J calls; the authors' analysis was not used. Across this sample there are over a million distinct CDR3 sequences, with approximately 35% seen only once. The top ten constitute 11% of the sample.

The data were taken from a study of Graves' ophthalmopathy and Graves' hyperthyroidism (dated by TCRdb to the late 2010s). General notes on the study: Hyperthyroidism was considered stable if no progression to ophthalmopathy occurred within 18 months of follow-up. TCR beta repertoire signatures were used to distinguish Graves' ophthalmopathy from Graves' hyperthyroidism and to predict progression to ophthalmopathy. In total, approximately 140 blood samples were TCR-sequenced: under 45 ophthalmopathy, some 75 hyperthyroidism and around 17 hyperthyroidism-to-ophthalmopathy patients. To explore V-J signatures distinguishing ophthalmopathy from hyperthyroidism, a discovery set of more than 95 patients (about 41 ophthalmopathy, roughly 55 stable hyperthyroidism) was enrolled. An independent validation cohort was composed of some 19 hyperthyroidism patients and roughly 16 patients who later progressed from hyperthyroidism to ophthalmopathy. In more than five hyperthyroidism patients, T-cell repertoires of thyroid tissue and blood were compared. Following sample collection, hyperthyroidism patients were given methimazole at a starting dose of 30 mg daily, and ophthalmopathy patients were given high-dose intravenous methylprednisolone. Beyond this particular receptor, the publication reports: In validation, the model predicted ophthalmopathy progression with about 71% sensitivity and about 73% specificity; some 13 predicted patients were CT-confirmed with GO in a median of approximately six months. Most of the expanded thyroid clonotypes with a frequency above 0.001 were also detected in blood, and it was suggested that the thyroid immune response may be reflected by blood repertoires. In cross-validation, the 13-signature model distinguished ophthalmopathy from stable hyperthyroidism with more than 85% sensitivity and 81% to 82% specificity, while in the test set the corresponding values were approximately 79% and 70%. Sample size was not statistically predetermined, and group allocation was not concealed from the investigators.

The chain uses TRBV9 and TRBJ1-2; perhaps TRBD1 is the D gene, with 5 bases matching. Sequenced input: peripheral blood or thyroid tissue (not recorded which). The source is an adult man with Graves' hyperthyroidism. This receptor has the CDR3 CASSVERGGLYGYTF. The DNA sequence reads TGTGCCAGCAGCGTCGAAAGGGGAGGTCTCTATGGCTACACCTTC.